Listed below are T cell receptor beta chains from one sample, sequenced in a study of T cells in Graves' hyperthyroidism and ophthalmopathy. TCRdb re-derived calls from the multiplex PCR reads in MiXCR, one entry per CDR3 protein. This table holds around 690,000 distinct CDR3 sequences, roughly a sixth found once. Material: blood. The receptor source for this set is a man aged 50 to 59 with Graves' hyperthyroidism. Each CDR3 is given with its conserved first and last residue. The D gene is left open where the match is weak. Some rows mark clone size as missing; the rest say once, few, many or name a class of expanded clone.

>-|TRBJ2-4|TRBV30|many
CAWSAGSYIAKNIQYF
TGTGCCTGGAGCGCAGGATCCTACATAGCCAAAAACATTCAGTACTTC
>-|TRBJ2-1|TRBV14|-
CASSQETYVYNEQFF
TGTGCCAGCAGCCAAGAGACTTACGTATACAATGAGCAGTTCTTC
>-|TRBJ1-4|TRBV12-3/TRBV12-4|few
CASSGDGQNEKLFF
TGTGCCAGCAGTGGTGATGGACAGAATGAAAAACTGTTTTTT
>-|TRBJ2-2|TRBV4-1|-
CASSQVGGTGELFF
TGCGCCAGCAGCCAAGTTGGTGGCACCGGGGAGCTGTTTTTT
>TRBD2|TRBJ2-7|TRBV25-1|-
CASSLAGGATEQYF
TGTGCCAGCAGTCTAGCGGGAGGGGCGACCGAGCAGTACTTC
>TRBD2|TRBJ2-1|TRBV29-1|few
CSVATSGNEQFF
TGCAGCGTGGCCACTAGCGGGAATGAGCAGTTCTTC
>-|TRBJ2-3|TRBV5-1|many
CASSLARAEDTQYF
TGCGCCAGCAGCTTGGCCCGGGCTGAAGATACGCAGTATTTT
>-|TRBJ1-5|TRBV7-8|-
CASSPQRAGNKPQHF
TGTGCCAGCAGCCCCCAGCGGGCAGGCAATAAGCCCCAGCATTTT
>-|TRBJ2-2|TRBV12-3/TRBV12-4|many
CASSLGLTNTGELFF
TGTGCCAGCAGTTTGGGACTGACGAACACCGGGGAGCTGTTTTTT
>-|TRBJ1-3|TRBV12-3/TRBV12-4|many
CASTSRAFSGNTIYF
TGTGCCAGCACATCGAGGGCCTTCTCTGGAAACACCATATATTTT
>-|TRBJ2-3|TRBV7-8|-
CASSLGGGLRDTQYF
TGTGCCAGCAGCTTAGGGGGCGGACTCCGCGATACGCAGTATTTT
>-|TRBJ2-3|TRBV19|-
CASSIIQGDTQYF
TGTGCCAGTAGTATTATTCAGGGAGATACGCAGTATTTT
>-|TRBJ2-1|TRBV5-1|many
CASSLEGDSYNEQFF
TGCGCCAGCAGCTTGGAAGGGGACTCCTACAATGAGCAGTTCTTC
>-|TRBJ2-5|TRBV6-2/TRBV6-3|few
CASREQETQYF
TGTGCCAGCCGGGAGCAAGAGACCCAGTACTTC
>-|TRBJ1-4|TRBV12-3/TRBV12-4|many
CASSFVARGGEKLFF
TGTGCCAGCAGTTTTGTCGCCAGGGGAGGAGAAAAACTGTTTTTT
>TRBD2|TRBJ2-2|TRBV6-5|many
CASSYSPIAGVTGELFF
TGTGCCAGCAGTTACTCACCGATAGCGGGAGTCACCGGGGAGCTGTTTTTT
>-|TRBJ1-5|TRBV19|few
CASKILGSNQPQHF
TGTGCCAGTAAAATACTAGGGTCGAATCAGCCCCAGCATTTT
>-|TRBJ1-6|TRBV9|-
CASSVGTNNSPLHF
TGTGCCAGCAGCGTGGGGACTAATAATTCACCCCTCCACTTT
>TRBD2|TRBJ2-7|TRBV3-1|few
CASSQHPGTSGQYEQYF
TGTGCCAGCAGCCAACACCCCGGGACTAGCGGGCAGTACGAGCAGTACTTC
>-|TRBJ1-3|TRBV2|many
CASSRSPGNTIYF
TGTGCCAGCAGTAGGTCCCCTGGAAACACCATATATTTT
>-|TRBJ2-1|TRBV2|many
CASSVGRSNKKHEQFF
TGTGCCAGCAGTGTGGGGCGGTCAAACAAGAAGCATGAGCAGTTCTTC
>-|TRBJ2-5|TRBV14|many
CASSQAGAALLETQYF
TGTGCCAGCAGCCAAGCGGGGGCGGCCCTTTTGGAGACCCAGTACTTC
>-|TRBJ1-1|TRBV5-5|many
CASRDLTEAFF
TGTGCCAGCAGGGATCTCACTGAAGCTTTCTTT